The 30 T cell receptor beta chains below all came from one sample that was sequenced in a study of T-cell memory formation after mild COVID-19. TCRdb re-derived calls from the 5' RACE reads in MiXCR, one entry per CDR3 protein. The sample lists about 250,000 distinct CDR3 sequences, approximately 19% occurring once. Sequencing was performed on PBMCs or a T cell subset sorted from them (not recorded which). These receptors all stem from a man younger than 30 who had mild COVID-19 (a few samples of this study predate the infection). Cell type and time point are not known.

This rearrangement joins TRBV7-2 to TRBJ2-3; 10 nucleotides line up with TRBD1. The CDR3 has 15 amino acids. CDR1 and CDR2 from the germline V gene are SGHTA and FQGNSA. The junction had 6 bases not matched to a gene; V was cut back by 5 bases and J by 4 bases. As DNA, the CDR3 is TGTGCCAGCAGCGACCGGGACAGGGGCCCAGATACGCAGTATTTT. Residues: CASSDRDRGPDTQYF.

The J gene is TRBJ2-7, the V gene TRBV7-2; TRBD2 aligns across 15 bases. The CDR3 runs to 16 residues. Per germline, CDR1 SGHTA and CDR2 FQGNSA. J was trimmed by 4 bases and V by 5 bases; bases with no gene match: 6. The chain's CDR3 is CASSLGLAGGRYEQYV. CDR3 bases: TGTGCCAGCAGCCTTGGACTAGCGGGGGGGCGGTACGAGCAGTACGTC.

This clonotype occurred many times. The chain combines TRBV6-6 with TRBJ2-7; D is possibly TRBD1 or TRBD2 (5 bases each). Germline lookup yields CDR1 MNHNY and CDR2 SVGAGI (reference sequence). This CDR3 contains 16 residues. With 2 bases removed from V and 6 bases from J, the gap between germline ends came to 20 bases. CDR3 bases: TGTGCCAGCAGTTACCACTACTTTGGGACGGTTCCCGAGCAGTACGTC. Translated, it gives CASSYHYFGTVPEQYV.

CDR3 DNA: TGTGCCAGCAGTTCTGGTCTGGGCACTGAAGCTTTCTTT. The encoded protein is CASSSGLGTEAFF. This chain connects TRBV7-3 to TRBJ1-1; D is unresolved. V gave up 6 bases and J gave up 4 bases, with 12 bases separating them. The CDR3 totals 13 residues. Germline CDR1 reads SGHTA; CDR2 reads FQGTGA.

In its sample, this clonotype was seen a few times. The rearrangement links TRBV4-3 to TRBJ2-5, with D maybe TRBD1 (5 bases). Trimming took off 0 bases at V and 4 bases at J, with 6 bases between the two ends. The CDR3 extends over 13 amino acids. CDR1 is LGHNA and CDR2 is YSLEER in the germline V gene. The CDR3 coding sequence is TGCGCCAGCAGCCAAGAAACAGGAGAGACCCAGTACTTC. Translation: CASSQETGETQYF.

The rearrangement joins TRBV4-2 to TRBJ2-1; TRBD1 might be the D (5 bases). The germline V and J ends were trimmed by 0 bases and 2 bases, with 11 bases remaining between them. The CDR3 runs 16 residues. Looked up from germline, CDR1 is LGHNA and CDR2 is YNFKEQ. The CDR3, as DNA: TGTGCCAGCAGCCAAGACGTCAGGGTTGCCTACAATGAGCAGTTCTTC. Its translation: CASSQDVRVAYNEQFF.

This clonotype has a handful of counts. The genes are TRBV10-3 and TRBJ2-5; D perhaps matches TRBD2 (7 bases). The CDR3 covers 14 residues. Germline V gene lookup returns CDR1 ENHRY and CDR2 SYGVKD. V shed 8 bases and J shed 1 base, with 14 bases lying between them. The CDR3 loop reads CAIRSGGPQETQYF. The CDR3 nucleotides are TGTGCCATCCGGTCCGGGGGGCCCCAAGAGACCCAGTACTTC.

The chain recombines TRBV24-1 with TRBJ2-1; unclear D gene. Germline V gives CDR1 KGHDR, CDR2 SFDVKD. This CDR3 is built from 16 residues. The germline V and J ends were trimmed by 4 bases and 0 bases, with 12 bases remaining between them. Written as DNA, the CDR3 is TGTGCCACCAGTGACCAAGACCCCAGCTCCTACAATGAGCAGTTCTTC. It specifies CATSDQDPSSYNEQFF.

This clonotype was detected many times. The V gene is TRBV12-3 or TRBV12-4, the J gene TRBJ1-1, with D tentatively TRBD1 (5 bases). The V end was cut by 6 bases, the J end by 3 bases, with 17 bases between. The CDR3 consists of 15 residues. This chain's CDR3 is CASSTRGGAYTEAFF. The CDR3 region has the DNA TGTGCCAGCAGCACACGAGGCGGGGCCTACACTGAAGCTTTCTTT.

This clonotype was counted many times. The chain carries TRBV28 and TRBJ2-5; D remains unclear. V dropped 5 bases and J dropped 4 bases, with 11 bases sitting between them. From germline, CDR1 is MDHEN and CDR2 SYDVKM. CDR3 length equals 13 residues. Here the CDR3 DNA reads TGTGCCAGCAGTCCTCCCGGGCGAGAGACCCAGTACTTC. It codes for CASSPPGRETQYF.

This clonotype has at least ten counts. The chain employs TRBV4-1 and TRBJ1-2; D ambiguous. The ends were cut back, 1 base at V and 2 bases at J, with 17 bases in the middle. Germline V lookup: CDR1 MGHRA, CDR2 YSYEKL. The CDR3 totals 17 residues. CDR3 amino acids: CASSQAAGGPWNYGYTF. The CDR3 nucleotides read TGCGCCAGCAGCCAAGCAGCGGGAGGACCTTGGAACTATGGCTACACCTTC.

The rearrangement uses TRBV6-6 and TRBJ2-7, with D perhaps TRBD1 (6 bases). The CDR3 runs to 14 residues. V lost 6 bases and J 5 bases, leaving 17 bases between the germline ends. The V gene's germline CDR1 is MNHNY and CDR2 SVGAGI (reference sequence). The CDR3 here is CASSLGDTADEQYV. The DNA of the CDR3 is TGTGCCAGCAGCCTCGGGGACACTGCCGACGAGCAGTACGTC.

The chain uses TRBV6-6 and TRBJ2-3; D may be TRBD2 (6 bases). CDR3 length: 15 amino acids. Germline loops: CDR1 MNHNY, CDR2 SVGAGI (reference sequence). V was clipped by 6 bases and J by 3 bases, with 16 bases between them. Written as DNA, the CDR3 is TGTGCCAGCAGCCGACCCCCGGGGGTTACAGATACGCAGTATTTT. Its protein is CASSRPPGVTDTQYF.

This rearrangement joins TRBV7-3 to TRBJ2-3; TRBD2 might be the D (6 bases). This CDR3 has 15 residues. The V end lost 5 bases, the J end lost 4 bases, and 16 bases lay between the germline ends. Germline V CDR1 and CDR2: SGHTA, FQGTGA. The DNA for the CDR3 is TGTGCCAGCAGCCGCGGGGCTAGCTGGGCAGATACGCAGTATTTT. Translating gives CASSRGASWADTQYF.

The rearrangement links TRBV7-2 to TRBJ2-3, with 9 bases aligning to TRBD2. CDR3 length: 16 residues. From germline, CDR1 is SGHTA and CDR2 FQGNSA. Trimming cost V 5 bases and J 2 bases; bases outside gene matches: 8. Written as DNA, the CDR3 is TGTGCCAGCAGCGAAGGGACTAGCCAGGTCACAGATACGCAGTATTTT. Translating gives CASSEGTSQVTDTQYF.

There are many counts of this clonotype. The chain carries TRBV20-1 and TRBJ2-1, with TRBD2 matching over 10 bases. The CDR3 has 15 amino acids. Per germline, CDR1 DFQATT and CDR2 SNEGSKA (reference sequence). V lost 5 bases and J lost 7; bases outside the gene matches: 11. The chain's CDR3 is CSAPKLAGAINEQFF. For the CDR3, the DNA is TGCAGTGCTCCGAAGCTAGCGGGGGCCATAAATGAGCAGTTCTTC.

This chain joins TRBV3-1 and TRBJ1-2; unclear D gene. The CDR3 totals 13 residues. V lost 0 bases and J lost 7, with 9 bases in between. Per the germline V gene, CDR1 is LGHDT and CDR2 is YNNKEL (reference sequence). CDR3 coding DNA: TGTGCCAGCAGCCAAGAGGGCCTTGCTGGCTACACCTTC. It codes for CASSQEGLAGYTF.

The chain is built from TRBV27 and TRBJ2-7; D is perhaps TRBD1 or TRBD2 (5 bases each). Trimming removed 0 bases at V and 4 bases at J, with 10 bases between. Germline V gene data show CDR1 as MNHEY and CDR2 as SMNVEV (reference sequence). The CDR3 extends over 14 amino acids. The CDR3 DNA reads TGTGCCAGCAGTTTATCCTTCGAGGGGTACGAGCAGTACTTC. Protein: CASSLSFEGYEQYF.

This clonotype was seen many times. The chain carries TRBV4-1 and TRBJ2-4; no firm D call. Trimming took off 4 bases at V and 5 bases at J, with 9 bases between the two ends. Looked up from germline, CDR1 is MGHRA and CDR2 is YSYEKL. This CDR3 contains 13 residues. The CDR3 DNA follows: TGCGCCAGCAGCCTCGACGACCAAAACATTCAGTACTTC. Translation gives CASSLDDQNIQYF.

The sample holds a few counts of this clonotype. This chain joins TRBV20-1 and TRBJ2-1; the D gene is possibly TRBD2 (6 bases). CDR1 is DFQATT and CDR2 is SNEGSKA in the germline V gene (reference sequence). The CDR3 has 13 residues. The V end was cut by 4 bases, the J end by 6 bases, with 13 bases between. The chain's CDR3 is CSAILAGTNEQFF. DNA for the CDR3: TGCAGTGCTATTCTGGCGGGGACCAATGAGCAGTTCTTC.

V gene TRBV10-3 combines with J gene TRBJ2-3, with 7 bases aligning to TRBD2. The CDR3 is 14 amino acids. The ends lost 10 bases at V and 1 base at J; junction bases unmatched: 8. Germline CDR1 ENHRY, CDR2 SYGVKD. The CDR3 coding sequence is TGTGCCACCAGGGAGGCGGGGGGCACAGATACGCAGTATTTT. Protein product: CATREAGGTDTQYF.

V and J are TRBV19 and TRBJ2-7; TRBD2 is a possible D gene (5 bases). The CDR3 is 14 residues long. Deletions cut 3 bases from V and 3 bases from J, with 12 bases between. The germline V gene has CDR1 LNHDA and CDR2 SQIVND (reference sequence). The CDR3 sequence: CASSMDLMNYEQYF. DNA of the CDR3: TGTGCCAGTAGTATGGACTTGATGAACTACGAGCAGTACTTC.

In its sample, this clonotype was seen a few times. The chain is built from TRBV5-5 and TRBJ2-1, with 8 bases identical to TRBD2. V shed 0 bases, J shed 7 bases, and the junction held 6 bases outside the gene matches. CDR3 length: 15 residues. Germline assignment: CDR1 SGHKS and CDR2 YYEKEE (reference sequence). As DNA, the CDR3 is TGTGCCAGCAGCTTGGCGGGGGGGCCAGGTAATGAGCAGTTCTTC. Its translation: CASSLAGGPGNEQFF.

V gene TRBV20-1 combines with J gene TRBJ2-7; D is unresolved. V was pared by 1 base and J by 4 bases, with 5 bases between. CDR1 and CDR2 (germline): DFQATT, SNEGSKA (reference sequence). This CDR3 has 11 amino acids. The CDR3, as DNA: TGCAGTGCTAGAGCAAATTACGAGCAGTACTTC. It codes for CSARANYEQYF.

This chain links TRBV3-1 with TRBJ1-1; possible D gene TRBD1, 5 bases. V lost 0 bases and J lost 4, with 9 bases in between. The CDR3 has 14 residues. Germline V gene lookup returns CDR1 LGHDT and CDR2 YNNKEL (reference sequence). The CDR3 here is CASSQDPGGTEAFF. The CDR3 nucleotides are TGTGCCAGCAGCCAAGATCCGGGGGGCACTGAAGCTTTCTTT.

This clonotype was counted only a few times. The gene calls are TRBV9 and TRBJ2-5, with D perhaps TRBD1 or TRBD2 (5 bases each). Trimming pared 4 bases from V and 2 bases from J, leaving 12 bases between. Germline assignment: CDR1 SGDLS and CDR2 YYNGEE. This CDR3 region has 14 residues. The CDR3 loop is CASSPGTGQETQYF. The DNA for the CDR3 is TGTGCCAGCAGCCCAGGGACGGGGCAAGAGACCCAGTACTTC. Full variable domain (outside the CDR3, taken from reference TRBV9 and TRBJ2-5): DSGVTQTPKHLITATGQRVTLRCSPRSGDLSVYWYQQSLDQGLQFLIQYYNGEERAKGNILERFSAQQFPDLHSELNLSSLELGDSALYFCASSPGTGQETQYFGPGTRLLVL.

The chain is built from TRBV4-1 and TRBJ1-1; D is uncertain. The germline V and J ends were trimmed by 3 bases and 1 base, with 9 bases remaining between them. CDR1 and CDR2 (germline): MGHRA, YSYEKL. The CDR3 runs 14 residues. The CDR3 loop reads CASSQEHANTEAFF. CDR3 nucleotides: TGCGCCAGCAGCCAGGAGCACGCGAACACTGAAGCTTTCTTT.

This clonotype turned up a few times. The V gene is TRBV6-1, the J gene TRBJ2-7; D is unresolved. The V gene's germline CDR1 is MNHNS and CDR2 SASEGT. CDR3 size: 11 residues. V shed 6 bases and J shed 6 bases, with 9 bases lying between them. CDR3 amino acids: CASSPRTEQYV. The CDR3 coding sequence is TGTGCCAGCAGCCCTCGGACCGAGCAGTACGTC.

This clonotype showed up just a few times. The chain carries TRBV20-1 and TRBJ1-5, with D perhaps matching TRBD1 (5 bases). From germline, CDR1 is DFQATT and CDR2 SNEGSKA (reference sequence). The V gene lost 0 bases and the J gene lost 2 bases, with 11 bases spanning the gap. The CDR3 spans 15 residues. The CDR3 reads CSARDGQGRNQPQHF. The CDR3, as DNA: TGCAGTGCTAGAGATGGGCAGGGACGCAATCAGCCCCAGCATTTT.

This clonotype was counted only a few times. V usage is TRBV10-3 and J usage is TRBJ1-5; 7 bases are shared with TRBD1. This CDR3 is built from 17 residues. The V segment lost 3 bases and the J segment 4 bases; nucleotides outside the gene matches: 12. Germline values: CDR1 ENHRY, CDR2 SYGVKD. For the CDR3, the DNA is TGTGCCATCAGTGAACAAAGTACAGGGGAGTGGAATCAGCCCCAGCATTTT. Amino acid sequence: CAISEQSTGEWNQPQHF.